This T cell receptor beta chain was observed in a study of shared clonotypes between healthy human individuals. For the study at large: CD4 naive and CD4 memory each took three plates per donor, while CD8 naive took two and CD8 memory one.

Clones were read by immunoSEQ multiplex PCR, and TCRdb kept only the in-frame ones, dropping some. Of hundreds of thousands of clones listed, 95% were seen once; the top ten hold 0.11%. The CDR3 spans 18 residues. Germline values: CDR1 MDHEN, CDR2 SYDVKM. Trimming shortened V by 1 base and J by 0 bases, and 13 bases separated the two germline ends. CD8 cells regarded as naive lacked CD45RO, were positively chosen for CCR7, and omitted terminally differentiated effector memory CD45RA+ cells. This sequence originates from a woman aged 25 to 39 in good health. The sequenced material came from naive CD8+ T cells sorted from blood. The V call is TRBV28, the J call TRBJ2-6; D gene ambiguous. CDR3 in amino acids: CASSLSALDSSGANVLTF. DNA for the CDR3: TGTGCCAGCAGTTTATCAGCGCTGGATAGCTCTGGGGCCAACGTCCTGACTTTC.